Listed below are T cell receptor beta chains from one sample, sequenced in a study of cytomegalovirus exposure and HLA in healthy donors. Sequencing was performed with immunoSEQ multiplex PCR; in TCRdb, only in-frame clones are kept and a portion is missing. The sample holds tens of thousands of clones. The sequencing input was PBMCs. The origin of the receptors is a man between 45 and 60 years old in good health and CMV-seropositive. Both conserved end residues are part of each CDR3. Fields, in order: V gene, J gene, CDR3 length, D gene, CDR3 protein, CDR3 DNA. D genes are given only for firm matches.

TRBV7-7,TRBJ2-1,13,.,CASSSTGPGEQFF,TGTGCTAGCAGCTCGACAGGTCCCGGTGAGCAGTTCTTC
TRBV5-6,TRBJ2-1,16,TRBD2,CASSTSPGLNYNEQFF,TGTGCCAGCAGCACGTCGCCGGGACTAAACTACAATGAGCAGTTCTTC
TRBV19,TRBJ1-3,14,.,CASKPGADGNTIYF,TGTGCCAGTAAACCAGGGGCAGATGGAAACACCATATATTTT
TRBV7-2,TRBJ2-7,15,TRBD2,CASSLASGLAYEQYF,TGTGCCAGCAGCTTAGCCTCGGGACTAGCCTACGAGCAGTACTTC
TRBV18,TRBJ1-4,13,.,CASTTQGNEKLFF,TGTGCCAGCACGACCCAGGGGAATGAAAAACTGTTTTTT
TRBV15,TRBJ1-2,18,.,CATSRDFHPGASNYGYTF,TGTGCCACCAGCAGAGATTTTCACCCTGGGGCCTCTAACTATGGCTACACCTTC
TRBV7-3,TRBJ2-1,19,.,CASSRTPGSSANSYNEQFF,TGTGCCAGCAGCCGCACACCCGGGTCTAGCGCCAATTCCTACAATGAGCAGTTCTTC
TRBV4-3,TRBJ2-3,14,TRBD2,CASSPGGVTDTQYF,TGCGCCAGCAGCCCGGGAGGGGTCACAGATACGCAGTATTTT
TRBV6-1,TRBJ1-5,12,.,CASSERGPPQHF,TGTGCCAGCAGTGAAAGGGGCCCGCCCCAGCATTTT
TRBV5-1,TRBJ2-5,15,.,CASTYTGAGGETQYF,TGCGCCAGCACATACACAGGGGCCGGAGGGGAGACCCAGTACTTC
TRBV6-1,TRBJ1-5,18,.,CASSEVANDWTPPQPQHF,TGTGCCAGCAGTGAAGTGGCCAATGATTGGACACCACCTCAGCCCCAGCATTTT
TRBV18,TRBJ2-5,13,.,CASSSLAQETQYF,TGTGCCAGCTCGTCATTGGCCCAAGAGACCCAGTACTTC
TRBV4-1,TRBJ2-7,18,TRBD2,CASSRIETSGRGDYEQYF,TGCGCCAGCAGCCGAATCGAGACTAGCGGGAGAGGGGACTACGAGCAGTACTTC
TRBV7-2,TRBJ1-2,13,.,CASTLGQNYGYTF,TGTGCCAGCACTCTCGGACAGAACTATGGCTACACCTTC
TRBV29-1,TRBJ2-3,14,TRBD1,CSVEDRDRTDTRYF,TGCAGCGTTGAAGATCGGGACAGGACAGATACGCGGTATTTT
TRBV19,TRBJ2-7,15,TRBD2,CASSVLAGGSYEQYF,TGTGCCAGTAGTGTCCTAGCGGGAGGTTCCTACGAGCAGTACTTC